The present T cell receptor beta chain was sequenced within a study of shared clonotypes between healthy human individuals. About this clone itself: Other DNA sequences in this sample translate to the same CDR3.

Only in-frame clones appear in the TCRdb table, and some are missing; sequencing was by immunoSEQ multiplex PCR. The sample holds about 2 million clones, roughly 94% seen once. CD8 cells classed as naive were CD45RO-negative and positively selected for CCR7, excluding terminally differentiated effector memory CD45RA+ cells. The germline CDR1 and CDR2 sequences are LNHDA and SQIVND (reference sequence). The CDR3 is made up of 13 amino acids. V was pared by 3 bases and J by 1 base, with 6 bases between. The sequenced sample was naive CD8+ T cells sorted from blood. The chain recombines TRBV19 with TRBJ1-1, with D unresolved. The clonotype comes from a man younger than 35 in good health. The CDR3 reads CASSIGGNTEAFF. The DNA for the CDR3 is TGTGCCAGTAGTATTGGCGGGAACACTGAAGCTTTCTTT.